Listed below are T cell receptor beta chains from one sample, sequenced in a study of shared clonotypes between healthy human individuals. The data were produced by immunoSEQ multiplex PCR, yet TCRdb's version contains in-frame clones alone and is incomplete. The sample has 550,000 to 650,000 clones, 90% to 97% seen once. Source material: naive CD8+ T cells sorted from blood. The receptors here all came from a woman aged 30 to 39 in good health. CDR3s include the opening cysteine and the closing phenylalanine or tryptophan. Fields, in order: V gene, J gene, D gene, CDR3 protein, CDR3 DNA. A D gene is named only where the DNA matches it firmly.

TRBV5-5	TRBJ2-7	TRBD2	CASSLRILAGDYEQYF	TGTGCCAGCAGCCTTCGTATCTTAGCGGGAGACTACGAGCAGTACTTC
TRBV10-3	TRBJ1-4	TRBD1	CAISDLEGTDNEKLFF	TGTGCCATCAGTGATCTGGAGGGGACAGATAATGAAAAACTGTTTTTT
TRBV23-1	TRBJ2-7	TRBD1	CASSLRGQGAEQYF	TGCGCCAGCAGTCTCAGGGGACAGGGGGCCGAGCAGTACTTC
TRBV27	TRBJ2-3	NA	CASSGGVTSTDTQYF	TGTGCCAGCAGCGGGGGAGTGACTAGCACAGATACGCAGTATTTT
TRBV6-5	TRBJ2-1	NA	CASLGPLGGLNEQFF	TGTGCCAGCCTGGGGCCGCTAGGAGGTCTCAATGAGCAGTTCTTC
TRBV7-9	TRBJ1-3	NA	CASSNPARQQSGNTIYF	TGTGCCAGCAGCAACCCTGCGAGACAGCAGTCTGGAAACACCATATATTTT
TRBV2	TRBJ2-1	TRBD2	CASSEVAGVPYEQFF	TGTGCCAGCAGTGAGGTAGCGGGAGTTCCGTATGAGCAGTTCTTC
TRBV7-9	TRBJ2-1	NA	CASTGRRAEQFF	TGTGCCAGCACCGGCCGGAGGGCAGAGCAGTTCTTC
TRBV7-8	TRBJ2-7	NA	CASSFPATPLEQYF	TGTGCCAGCAGCTTCCCGGCCACGCCTTTGGAGCAGTACTTC
TRBV7-6	TRBJ1-1	TRBD1	CASSSDRADEAFF	TGTGCCAGCAGCTCGGACAGGGCAGATGAAGCTTTCTTT
TRBV5-6	TRBJ2-1	TRBD2	CASSGPGLAAYNEQFF	TGTGCCAGCAGCGGACCGGGACTAGCGGCCTACAATGAGCAGTTCTTC
TRBV27	TRBJ2-7	TRBD2	CASRPLAAVYEQYF	TGTGCCAGCCGTCCACTAGCGGCGGTTTACGAGCAGTACTTC
TRBV30	TRBJ2-7	NA	CAWRDSPYEQYF	TGTGCCTGGAGGGACAGCCCATACGAGCAGTACTTC
TRBV28	TRBJ2-7	NA	CASSLFGREPYEQYF	TGTGCCAGCAGTTTATTTGGCAGGGAACCCTACGAGCAGTACTTC
TRBV2	TRBJ2-7	TRBD2	CASSPGLEDEQYF	TGTGCCAGCAGCCCGGGACTAGAGGACGAGCAGTACTTC